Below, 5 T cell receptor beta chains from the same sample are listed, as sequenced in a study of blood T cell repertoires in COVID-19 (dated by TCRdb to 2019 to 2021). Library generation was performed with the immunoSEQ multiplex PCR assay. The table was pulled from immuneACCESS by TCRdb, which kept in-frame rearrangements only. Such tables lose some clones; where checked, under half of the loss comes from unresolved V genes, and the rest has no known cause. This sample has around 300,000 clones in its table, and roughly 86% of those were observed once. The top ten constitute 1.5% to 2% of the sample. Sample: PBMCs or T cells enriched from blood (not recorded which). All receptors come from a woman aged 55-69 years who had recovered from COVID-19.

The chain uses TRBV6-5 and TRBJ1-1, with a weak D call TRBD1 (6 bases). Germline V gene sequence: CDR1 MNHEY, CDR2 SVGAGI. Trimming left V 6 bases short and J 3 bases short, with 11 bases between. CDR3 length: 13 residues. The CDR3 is CASRTGQYTEAFF. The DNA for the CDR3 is TGTGCCAGCAGAACTGGACAGTACACTGAAGCTTTCTTT.

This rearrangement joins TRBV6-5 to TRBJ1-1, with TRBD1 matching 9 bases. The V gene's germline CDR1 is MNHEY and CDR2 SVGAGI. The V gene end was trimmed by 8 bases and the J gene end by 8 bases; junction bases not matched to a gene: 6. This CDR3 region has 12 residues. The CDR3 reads CASLGTGQEAFF. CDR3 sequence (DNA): TGTGCCAGCCTCGGGACAGGGCAAGAAGCTTTCTTT.

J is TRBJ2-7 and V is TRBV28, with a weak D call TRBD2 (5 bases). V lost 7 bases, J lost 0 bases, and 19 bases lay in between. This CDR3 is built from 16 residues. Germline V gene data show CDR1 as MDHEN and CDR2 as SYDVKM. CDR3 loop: CASTPLHPSGSYEQYF. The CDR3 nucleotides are TGTGCCAGCACCCCCCTCCACCCCAGCGGCTCCTACGAGCAGTACTTC. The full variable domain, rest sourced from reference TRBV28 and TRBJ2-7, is DVKVTQSSRYLVKRTGEKVFLECVQDMDHENMFWYRQDPGLGLRLIYFSYDVKMKEKGDIPEGYSVSREKKERFSLILESASTNQTSMYLCASTPLHPSGSYEQYFGPGTRLTVT.

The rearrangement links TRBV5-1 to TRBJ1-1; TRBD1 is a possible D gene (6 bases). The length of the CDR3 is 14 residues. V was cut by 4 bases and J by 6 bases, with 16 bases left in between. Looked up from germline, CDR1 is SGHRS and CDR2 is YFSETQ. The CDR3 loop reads CASSTVPGAPEAFF. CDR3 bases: TGCGCCAGCAGCACTGTCCCAGGGGCTCCTGAAGCTTTCTTT.

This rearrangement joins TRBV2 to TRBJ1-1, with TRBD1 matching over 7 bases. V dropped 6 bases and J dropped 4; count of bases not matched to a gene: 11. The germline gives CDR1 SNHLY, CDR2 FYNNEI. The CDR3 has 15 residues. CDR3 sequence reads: CASSPRDSAGTEAFF. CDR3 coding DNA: TGTGCCAGCAGCCCCCGGGACAGCGCTGGCACTGAAGCTTTCTTT. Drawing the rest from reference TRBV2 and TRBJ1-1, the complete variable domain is EPEVTQTPSHQVTQMGQEVILRCVPISNHLYFYWYRQILGQKVEFLVSFYNNEISEKSEIFDDQFSVERPDGSNFTLKIRSTKLEDSAMYFCASSPRDSAGTEAFFGQGTRLTVV.